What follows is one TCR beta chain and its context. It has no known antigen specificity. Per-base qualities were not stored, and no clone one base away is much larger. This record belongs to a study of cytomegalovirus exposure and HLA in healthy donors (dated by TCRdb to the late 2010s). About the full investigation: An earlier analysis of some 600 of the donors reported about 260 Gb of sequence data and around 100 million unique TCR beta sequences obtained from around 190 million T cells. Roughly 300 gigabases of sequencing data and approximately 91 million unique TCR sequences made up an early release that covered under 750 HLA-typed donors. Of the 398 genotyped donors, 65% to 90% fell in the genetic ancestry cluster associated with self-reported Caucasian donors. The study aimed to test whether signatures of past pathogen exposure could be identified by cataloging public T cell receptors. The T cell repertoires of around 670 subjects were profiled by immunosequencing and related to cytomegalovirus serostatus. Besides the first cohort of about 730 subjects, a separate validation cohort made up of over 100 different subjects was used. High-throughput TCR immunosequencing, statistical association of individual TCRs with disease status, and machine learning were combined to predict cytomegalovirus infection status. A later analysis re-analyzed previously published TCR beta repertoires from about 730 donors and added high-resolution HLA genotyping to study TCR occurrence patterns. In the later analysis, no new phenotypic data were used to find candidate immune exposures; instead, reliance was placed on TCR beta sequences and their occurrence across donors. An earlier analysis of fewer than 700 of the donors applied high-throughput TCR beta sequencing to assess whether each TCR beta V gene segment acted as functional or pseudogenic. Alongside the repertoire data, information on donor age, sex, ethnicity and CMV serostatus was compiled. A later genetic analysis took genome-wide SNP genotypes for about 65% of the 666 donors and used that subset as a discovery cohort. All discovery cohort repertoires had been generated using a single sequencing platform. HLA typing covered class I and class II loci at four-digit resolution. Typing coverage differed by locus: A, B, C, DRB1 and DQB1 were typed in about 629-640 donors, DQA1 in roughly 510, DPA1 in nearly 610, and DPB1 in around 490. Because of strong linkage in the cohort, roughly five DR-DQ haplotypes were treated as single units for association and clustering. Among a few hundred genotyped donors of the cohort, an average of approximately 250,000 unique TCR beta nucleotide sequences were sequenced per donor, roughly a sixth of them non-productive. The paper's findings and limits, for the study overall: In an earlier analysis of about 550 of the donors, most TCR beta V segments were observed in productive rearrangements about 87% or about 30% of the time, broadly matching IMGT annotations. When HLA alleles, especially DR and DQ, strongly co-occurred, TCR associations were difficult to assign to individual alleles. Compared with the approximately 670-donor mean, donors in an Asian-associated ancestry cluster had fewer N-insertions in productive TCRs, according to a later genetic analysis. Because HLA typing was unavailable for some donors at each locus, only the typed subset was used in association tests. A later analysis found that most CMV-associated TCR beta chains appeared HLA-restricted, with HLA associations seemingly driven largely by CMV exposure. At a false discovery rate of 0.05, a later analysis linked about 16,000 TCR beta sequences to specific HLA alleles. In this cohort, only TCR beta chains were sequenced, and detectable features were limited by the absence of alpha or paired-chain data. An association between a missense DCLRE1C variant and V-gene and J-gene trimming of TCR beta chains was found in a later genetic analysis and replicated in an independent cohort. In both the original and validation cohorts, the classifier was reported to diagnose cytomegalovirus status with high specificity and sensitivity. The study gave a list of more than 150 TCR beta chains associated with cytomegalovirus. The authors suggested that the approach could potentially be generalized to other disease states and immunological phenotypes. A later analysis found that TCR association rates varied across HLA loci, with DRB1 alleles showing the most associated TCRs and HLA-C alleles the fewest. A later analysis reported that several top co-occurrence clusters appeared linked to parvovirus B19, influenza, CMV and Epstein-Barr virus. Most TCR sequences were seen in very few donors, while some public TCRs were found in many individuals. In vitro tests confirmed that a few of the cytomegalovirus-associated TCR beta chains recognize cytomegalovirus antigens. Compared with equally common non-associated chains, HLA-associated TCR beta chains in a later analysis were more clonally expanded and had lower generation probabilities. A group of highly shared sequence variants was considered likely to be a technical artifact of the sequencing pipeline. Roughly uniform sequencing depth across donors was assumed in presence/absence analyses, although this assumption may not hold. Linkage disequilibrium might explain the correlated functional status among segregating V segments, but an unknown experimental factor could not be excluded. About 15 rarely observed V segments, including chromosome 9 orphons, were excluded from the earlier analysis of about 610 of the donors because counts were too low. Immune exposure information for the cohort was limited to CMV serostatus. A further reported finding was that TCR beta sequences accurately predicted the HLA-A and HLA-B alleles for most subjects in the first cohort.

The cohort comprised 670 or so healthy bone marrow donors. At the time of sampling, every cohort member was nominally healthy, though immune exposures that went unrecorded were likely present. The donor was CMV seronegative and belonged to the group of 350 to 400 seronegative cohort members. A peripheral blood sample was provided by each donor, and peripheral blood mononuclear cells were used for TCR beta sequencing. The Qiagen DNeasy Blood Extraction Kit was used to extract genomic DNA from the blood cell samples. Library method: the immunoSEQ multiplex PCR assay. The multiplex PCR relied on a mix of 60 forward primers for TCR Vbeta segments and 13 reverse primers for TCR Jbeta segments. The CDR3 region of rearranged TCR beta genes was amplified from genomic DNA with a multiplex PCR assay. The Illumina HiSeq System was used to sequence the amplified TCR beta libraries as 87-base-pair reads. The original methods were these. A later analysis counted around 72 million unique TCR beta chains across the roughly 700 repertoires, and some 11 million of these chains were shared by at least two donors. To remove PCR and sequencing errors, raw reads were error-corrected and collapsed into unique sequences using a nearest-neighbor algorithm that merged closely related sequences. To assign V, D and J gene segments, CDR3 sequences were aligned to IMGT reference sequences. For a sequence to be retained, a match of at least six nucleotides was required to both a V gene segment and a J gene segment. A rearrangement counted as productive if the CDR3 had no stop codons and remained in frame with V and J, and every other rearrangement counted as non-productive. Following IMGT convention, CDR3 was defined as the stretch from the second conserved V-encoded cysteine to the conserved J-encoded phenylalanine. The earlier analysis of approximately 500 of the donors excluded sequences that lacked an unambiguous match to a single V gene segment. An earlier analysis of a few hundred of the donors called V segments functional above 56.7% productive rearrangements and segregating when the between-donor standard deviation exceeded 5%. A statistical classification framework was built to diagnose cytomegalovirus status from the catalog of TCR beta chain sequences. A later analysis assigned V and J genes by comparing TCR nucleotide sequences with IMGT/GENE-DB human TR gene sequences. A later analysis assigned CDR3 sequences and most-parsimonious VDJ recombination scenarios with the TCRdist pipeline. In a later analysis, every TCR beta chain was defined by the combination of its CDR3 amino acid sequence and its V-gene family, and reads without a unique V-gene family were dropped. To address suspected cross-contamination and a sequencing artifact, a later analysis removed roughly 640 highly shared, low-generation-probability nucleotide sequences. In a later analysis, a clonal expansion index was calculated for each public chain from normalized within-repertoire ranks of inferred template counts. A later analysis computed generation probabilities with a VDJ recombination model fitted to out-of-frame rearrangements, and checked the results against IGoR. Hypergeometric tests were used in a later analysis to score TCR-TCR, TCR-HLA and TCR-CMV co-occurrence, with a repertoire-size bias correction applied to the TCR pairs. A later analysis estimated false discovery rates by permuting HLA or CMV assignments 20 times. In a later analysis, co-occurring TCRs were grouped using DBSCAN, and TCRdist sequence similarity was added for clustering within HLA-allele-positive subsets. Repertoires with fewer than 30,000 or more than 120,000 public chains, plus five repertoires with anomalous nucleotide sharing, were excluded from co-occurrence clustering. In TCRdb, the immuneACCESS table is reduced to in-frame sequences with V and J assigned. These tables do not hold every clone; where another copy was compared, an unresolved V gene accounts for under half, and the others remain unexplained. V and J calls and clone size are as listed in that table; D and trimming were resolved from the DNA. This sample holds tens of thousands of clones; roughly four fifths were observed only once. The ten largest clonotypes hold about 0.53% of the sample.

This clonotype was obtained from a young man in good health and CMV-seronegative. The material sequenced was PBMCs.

The DNA is as follows: TGTGCCAGCAGTTGGACAGGGTGGGAGGGCTACACCTTC. This encodes CASSWTGWEGYTF. Recombination joined TRBV25-1 with TRBJ1-2, and TRBD1 matches 8 of the central bases. The cysteine opens and the phenylalanine closes a CDR3 of 13 amino acids. CDR3 DNA is the only sequence kept; it has 39 bases, read in frame from the first base. V is pruned by 5 bases and J by 8 bases, leaving 7 bases of the junction without a gene match. CDR1 MGHDK and CDR2 SYGVNS were looked up in the germline V gene.